This entry lists 8 T cell receptor beta chains sequenced from one sample in a study of blood T cell repertoires in COVID-19. The method was immunoSEQ multiplex PCR; TCRdb's version includes in-frame clones alone and lacks a portion of them. The table shows over 120,000 clones, with about 76% occurring only once. The sequencing sample was made of peripheral blood. Source of these receptors: a human donor in a cohort sampled during active COVID-19.

This clone has just one count. The rearrangement joins TRBV3-1 (or the pseudogene TRBV3-2) to TRBJ2-7; D ambiguous. The CDR3 loop spans 14 amino acids. Trimming took off 3 bases at V and 4 bases at J, with 13 bases between the two ends. Per germline, CDR1 LGHDT and CDR2 YNNKEL (reference sequence). CDR3 loop: CASSHQTAPYEQYF. CDR3 DNA: TGTGCCAGCAGCCACCAAACAGCCCCTTACGAGCAGTACTTC.

The chain recombines TRBV5-4 with TRBJ2-7; no reliable D call. The CDR3 runs 13 residues. Trimming took 3 bases from V and 3 from J, leaving 10 bases between them. The V gene's germline CDR1 is SGHNT and CDR2 YYREEE (reference sequence). In DNA, the CDR3 is TGTGCCAGCAGCTCCCTTGCGAACTACGAGCAGTACTTC. This gives the protein CASSSLANYEQYF.

The chain joins TRBV3-1 (or the pseudogene TRBV3-2) to TRBJ2-7; the D gene is possibly TRBD1 (6 bases). V lost 3 bases to trimming and J lost 10 bases, with 19 bases between them. CDR1 is LGHDT, CDR2 YNNKEL, per germline (reference sequence). The CDR3 consists of 14 residues. In DNA, the CDR3 is TGTGCCAGCAGCCACCTTTTACAGGGTCGGCCTCAGTACTTC. Its translation: CASSHLLQGRPQYF.

This chain uses TRBV6-2 or TRBV6-3 with TRBJ2-7; unclear D gene. V lost 2 bases to trimming and J lost 3 bases, with 8 bases between them. The CDR3 sequence is 13 residues long. CDR1 and CDR2 from the germline V gene are MNHEY and SVGEGT. The CDR3, as DNA: TGTGCCAGCAGTTACGATGCAGACTACGAGCAGTACTTC. This encodes CASSYDADYEQYF.

This clone was seen only once. The CDR3 DNA reads TGTGCCAGCAGCTATCGACTAGCGGTTACCTACGAGCAGTACTTC. It specifies CASSYRLAVTYEQYF. The rearrangement uses TRBV13 and TRBJ2-7; 9 nucleotides agree with TRBD2. Germline trimming cut 4 bases from V and 2 bases from J; bases unmatched to any gene: 6. Per germline, CDR1 PRHDT and CDR2 FYEKMQ (reference sequence). CDR3 length: 15 amino acids.

This clone was detected only a few times. The chain uses TRBV28 and TRBJ2-7; 10 positions match TRBD2. V trimming: 2 bases; J trimming: 2 bases; junction bases outside the gene matches: 3. CDR3 length equals 15 residues. Germline V lookup: CDR1 MDHEN, CDR2 SYDVKM. This chain's CDR3 is CASSLLAGAPYEQYF. In nucleotides, the CDR3 is TGTGCCAGCAGTTTACTAGCGGGAGCCCCCTACGAGCAGTACTTC.

This clone was seen a single time. The chain is built from TRBV6-4 and TRBJ2-7; 7 bases agree with TRBD2. The CDR3 totals 12 residues. Germline CDR1 MRHNA, CDR2 SNTAGT. Germline trimming cut 7 bases from V and 4 bases from J; bases unmatched to any gene: 4. The CDR3 sequence is CASKVGGYEQYF. The CDR3 region has the DNA TGTGCCAGCAAGGTGGGGGGGTACGAGCAGTACTTC.

The chain uses TRBV4-2 and TRBJ2-7, with a possible D match to TRBD1 (5 bases). CDR1 LGHNA and CDR2 YNFKEQ come from the germline V gene. V lost 0 bases and J 1 base, leaving 13 bases between the germline ends. The CDR3 length is 16 residues. The CDR3 loop reads CASSQDVNRLSYEQYF. CDR3 DNA: TGTGCCAGCAGCCAAGATGTGAACAGGCTATCCTACGAGCAGTACTTC.